A selection of T cell receptor beta chains follows, all from one sample in a study of CXCR3-negative and CXCR3-positive naive CD8 T cells. For each CDR3 protein, TCRdb gives one entry from its re-call of the 5' RACE reads, without DNA. In all, the sample yields 50,000 to 65,000 distinct CDR3 sequences. Sequenced: naive CXCR3- CD8+ T cells from blood. Receptors were obtained from a human donor in good health. Some clones in this sample may be carry-over from other donors' samples. CDR3s include the opening cysteine and the closing phenylalanine or tryptophan.

CASSPGTGGALLGYTF	TRBJ1-2	TRBV7-9
CASSQMWAGGNANTGELFF	TRBJ2-2	TRBV7-6
CASTENPGKGYTF	TRBJ1-2	TRBV12-3/TRBV12-4
CASSLHTGTGNEQYF	TRBJ2-7	TRBV6-6
CATSFRSGELDTQYF	TRBJ2-3	TRBV15
CASSTTMRGLETQYF	TRBJ2-5	TRBV28
CASSLVGGSETQYF	TRBJ2-5	TRBV28
CASSQEEQGALPDNEQFF	TRBJ2-1	TRBV14
CASSSPIGLRGTLGDTQYF	TRBJ2-3	TRBV7-3
CASSLRGGGADTQYF	TRBJ2-3	TRBV28
CASSVDWDQYNEQFF	TRBJ2-1	TRBV9
CASSPSGSGGIEQFF	TRBJ2-1	TRBV3-1
CASSIKGVNYGYTF	TRBJ1-2	TRBV28
CASSLNPGLGDEQYF	TRBJ2-7	TRBV7-3
CASSPSPDGLNEQYF	TRBJ2-7	TRBV6-2/TRBV6-3
CASSIGVANYGYTF	TRBJ1-2	TRBV19
CSALTDNTGELFF	TRBJ2-2	TRBV29-1
CASRVGRIYEQYF	TRBJ2-7	TRBV6-2/TRBV6-3
CASTGNADTQYF	TRBJ2-3	TRBV25-1
CASSLGGPGELFF	TRBJ2-2	TRBV12-3/TRBV12-4
CASSPRGGGAPLHF	TRBJ1-6	TRBV28
CASSSTVHLPGDEQFF	TRBJ2-1	TRBV28
CASSLSGGLTGELFF	TRBJ2-2	TRBV5-5
CASSSGLAGVGEQYF	TRBJ2-7	TRBV27
CSVFSGGGYEQYF	TRBJ2-7	TRBV29-1
CAISDEGSTYSNQPQHF	TRBJ1-5	TRBV10-3
CASSGGQDLPANYGYTF	TRBJ1-2	TRBV5-5
CSVTGGLSYEQYF	TRBJ2-7	TRBV29-1
CASSSRTSLGGETQYF	TRBJ2-5	TRBV7-9
CASSLTGSTDTQYF	TRBJ2-3	TRBV28
CASRDLSVISAFF	TRBJ1-1	TRBV6-6
CSVLLAGELLGNIQYF	TRBJ2-4	TRBV29-1
CASRLAGGITDTQYF	TRBJ2-3	TRBV27
CSVPDRGGEQYF	TRBJ2-7	TRBV29-1
CASSHRIHDETQYF	TRBJ2-5	TRBV14
CSVLTSFGNEQFF	TRBJ2-1	TRBV29-1
CARTPQQTYGYTF	TRBJ1-2	TRBV12-3/TRBV12-4
CASSLGREVKTEAFF	TRBJ1-1	TRBV6-2/TRBV6-3
CASSVGGRQETQYF	TRBJ2-5	TRBV9
CATSNGFNSPLHF	TRBJ1-6	TRBV15
CASSPANTIYF	TRBJ1-3	TRBV12-3/TRBV12-4
CASSPGQPAGRNEQFF	TRBJ2-1	TRBV7-3
CASTRTGESYEQYF	TRBJ2-7	TRBV12-3/TRBV12-4
CSASGENTGELFF	TRBJ2-2	TRBV20-1
CASSMSAGGDNEQFF	TRBJ2-1	TRBV10-2
CASSQADDSYEQYF	TRBJ2-7	TRBV3-1
CASSVLPQGVPSYNEQFF	TRBJ2-1	TRBV7-2
CASSLEGSLSTDTQYF	TRBJ2-3	TRBV7-8
CASSYSPGTIQETQYF	TRBJ2-5	TRBV6-5
CSVEDDKGQGGSYEQYF	TRBJ2-7	TRBV29-1
CASSQDYEGRFGYTF	TRBJ1-2	TRBV4-2
CSVVQGPEQFF	TRBJ2-1	TRBV29-1
CASSYLSSANYEQFF	TRBJ2-1	TRBV6-2/TRBV6-3
CSARDGPRQGGAGELFF	TRBJ2-2	TRBV20-1
CSALEGDDDTQYF	TRBJ2-3	TRBV29-1
CSVLTGTAGELFF	TRBJ2-2	TRBV29-1
CSARTRLYEQYF	TRBJ2-7	TRBV29-1
CSASLQGHEQYF	TRBJ2-7	TRBV29-1
CASQAWEGLTVEETQYF	TRBJ2-5	TRBV7-9